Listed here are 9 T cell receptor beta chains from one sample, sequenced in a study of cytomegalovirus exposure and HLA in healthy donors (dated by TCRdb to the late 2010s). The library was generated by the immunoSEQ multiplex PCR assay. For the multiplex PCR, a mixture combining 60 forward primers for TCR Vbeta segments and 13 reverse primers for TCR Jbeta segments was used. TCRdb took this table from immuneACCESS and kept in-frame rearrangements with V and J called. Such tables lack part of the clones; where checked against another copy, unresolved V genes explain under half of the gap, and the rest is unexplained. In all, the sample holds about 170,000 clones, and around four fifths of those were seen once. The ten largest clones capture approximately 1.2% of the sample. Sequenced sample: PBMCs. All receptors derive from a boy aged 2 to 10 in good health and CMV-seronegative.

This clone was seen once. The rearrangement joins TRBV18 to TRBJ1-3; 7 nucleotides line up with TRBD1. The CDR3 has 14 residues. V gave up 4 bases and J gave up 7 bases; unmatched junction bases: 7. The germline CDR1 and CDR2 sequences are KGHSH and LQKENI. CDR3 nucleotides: TGTGCCAGCTCACAACCGGACAGGCGGAACACCATATATTTT. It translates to CASSQPDRRNTIYF.

CDR3 protein: CASSQDGNEQFF. The CDR3 nucleotides are TGCGCCAGCAGCCAAGACGGGAATGAGCAGTTCTTC. The J gene is TRBJ2-1, the V gene TRBV4-3; D is undetermined. This CDR3 is built from 12 residues. The germline CDR1 and CDR2 sequences are LGHNA and YSLEER. Trimming shortened V by 0 bases and J by 7 bases, and 4 bases separated the two germline ends.

The CDR3 DNA reads TGTGCCAGCAGCCAAGAGGTTGTCAGTGGCTACACCTTC. Its protein product is CASSQEVVSGYTF. The chain has TRBV14 and TRBJ1-2; no reliable D call. V was clipped by 0 bases and J by 7 bases, with 9 bases between them. This CDR3 comprises 13 residues. CDR1 and CDR2 (germline): SGHDN, FVKESK. Based on the CDR3 plus reference TRBV14 and TRBJ1-2, the full variable domain is EAGVTQFPSHSVIEKGQTVTLRCDPISGHDNLYWYRRVMGKEIKFLLHFVKESKQDESGMPNNRFLAERTGGTYSTLKVQPAELEDSGVYFCASSQEVVSGYTFGSGTRLTVV.

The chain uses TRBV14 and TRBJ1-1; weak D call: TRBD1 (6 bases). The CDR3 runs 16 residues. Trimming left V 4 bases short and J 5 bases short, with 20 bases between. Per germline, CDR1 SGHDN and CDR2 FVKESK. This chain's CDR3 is CASSPQAGGARTEAFF. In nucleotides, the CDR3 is TGTGCCAGCAGCCCACAAGCGGGGGGGGCGAGAACTGAAGCTTTCTTT.

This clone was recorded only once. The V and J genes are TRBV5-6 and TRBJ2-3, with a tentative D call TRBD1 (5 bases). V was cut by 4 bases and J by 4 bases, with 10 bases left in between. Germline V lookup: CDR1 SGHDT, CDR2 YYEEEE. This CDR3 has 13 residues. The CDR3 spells CASSRGFPDTQYF. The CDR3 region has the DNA TGTGCCAGCAGCAGGGGCTTCCCAGATACGCAGTATTTT.

The DNA for the CDR3 is TGTGCCAGCAGCTTAGACGTCGACAGGGGCGGCACCGGGGAGCTGTTTTTT. As protein: CASSLDVDRGGTGELFF. The chain recombines TRBV7-2 with TRBJ2-2, with 8 bases fitting TRBD1. The CDR3 extends over 17 amino acids. Germline V gene data show CDR1 as SGHTA and CDR2 as FQGNSA. V trimming: 1 base; J trimming: 4 bases; junction bases outside the gene matches: 8.

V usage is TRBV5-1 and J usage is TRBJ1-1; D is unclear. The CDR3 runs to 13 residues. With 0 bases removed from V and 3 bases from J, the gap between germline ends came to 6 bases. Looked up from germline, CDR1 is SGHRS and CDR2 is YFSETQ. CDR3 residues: CASSLDRYTEAFF. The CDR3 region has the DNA TGCGCCAGCAGCTTGGATCGGTACACTGAAGCTTTCTTT.

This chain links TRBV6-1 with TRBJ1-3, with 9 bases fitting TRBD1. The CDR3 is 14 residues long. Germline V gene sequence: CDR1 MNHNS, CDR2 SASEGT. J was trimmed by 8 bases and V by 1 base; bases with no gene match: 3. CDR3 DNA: TGTGCCAGCAGTGAAGTGGGACAGGGACACACCATATATTTT. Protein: CASSEVGQGHTIYF.

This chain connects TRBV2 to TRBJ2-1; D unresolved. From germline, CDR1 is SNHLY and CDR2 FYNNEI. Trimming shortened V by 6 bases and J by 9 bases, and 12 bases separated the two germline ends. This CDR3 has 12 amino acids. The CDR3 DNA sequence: TGTGCCAGCAGCGAGACTGCGAGTGAGCAGTTCTTC. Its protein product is CASSETASEQFF.